This TCR beta chain emerged from a study of a mutant IDH1 vaccine in newly diagnosed glioma. Turning to the study itself: Patients began vaccination 4-6 weeks after radiotherapy alone, or with temozolomide cycles. The earlier regimen, radiotherapy, temozolomide, or both, was most often both.

Remarks on this clone: The antigen is undetermined.

With V trimmed by 3 bases and J by 1 base, 8 bases remained unmatched. Germline CDR1 SGDLS, CDR2 YYNGEE. The CDR3 consists of 16 residues. Regarding time point: week 47, end of study. It was 300 ug of mutant IDH1 20-mer peptide that made up each vaccine dose, given with topical imiquimod. The patients received vaccinations eight times, in weeks 1, 3, 5, 7, 11, 15, 19 and 23. Study-level findings and limits: Patients showed vaccine-induced immune responses at a rate of around 94%.

Here immunoSEQ multiplex PCR was the method, and the copy in TCRdb shows in-frame clones only, minus some. The top ten clones hold 3.5% to 4% of a sample with tens of thousands of clones, roughly four fifths of them seen once. The sample consisted of PBMCs, taken from a glioma patient whose treatment included an IDH1 peptide vaccine. J is TRBJ1-1 and V is TRBV9, with TRBD1 matching over 8 bases. This TCR was sampled from a man in his thirties or forties with glioma. The CDR3 DNA follows: TGTGCCAGCAGCGGGCGACAGGGGTTCCAGAACACTGAAGCTTTCTTT. Its protein product is CASSGRQGFQNTEAFF.